A selection of T cell receptor beta chains follows, all from one sample in a study of identical twins. One entry per CDR3 protein, called by TCRdb with MiXCR from the 5' RACE reads. The sample holds about 700,000 distinct CDR3 sequences, around 5.7% seen once. Specimen: naive T cells sorted from blood. All receptors derive from a man in his late teens or twenties in good health. The CDR3 runs from the conserved cysteine through the conserved F or W. A D gene is named only where the DNA matches it firmly. Not all rows give a size; the values are once, few, many and, for expanded clones, a class.

D gene: TRBD2; V gene: TRBV6-1; J gene: TRBJ2-5; clone size: few; CDR3 protein: CASRLQPSGRGKETQYF; CDR3 DNA: TGTGCCAGCAGACTCCAACCTAGCGGGAGAGGAAAAGAGACCCAGTACTTC
D gene: .; V gene: TRBV7-9; J gene: TRBJ2-1; clone size: many; CDR3 protein: CASSSPRAVHEQFF; CDR3 DNA: TGTGCCAGCAGCTCGCCGCGGGCGGTGCATGAGCAGTTCTTC
D gene: TRBD2; V gene: TRBV6-2/TRBV6-3; J gene: TRBJ2-1; clone size: few; CDR3 protein: CASSRTGLLAGALSYNEQFF; CDR3 DNA: TGTGCCAGCAGCCGCACAGGTTTACTAGCGGGAGCCCTCTCCTACAATGAGCAGTTCTTC
D gene: .; V gene: TRBV18; J gene: TRBJ1-5; clone size: .; CDR3 protein: CASSPPQGGLEPQHF; CDR3 DNA: TGTGCCAGCTCACCACCTCAGGGCGGCCTGGAGCCCCAGCATTTT
D gene: .; V gene: TRBV24-1; J gene: TRBJ2-1; clone size: many; CDR3 protein: CATSDRAVPYNEQFF; CDR3 DNA: TGTGCCACCAGTGACCGAGCGGTTCCCTACAATGAGCAGTTCTTC
D gene: TRBD1; V gene: TRBV3-1; J gene: TRBJ1-5; clone size: .; CDR3 protein: CASSLSTGSQPQHF; CDR3 DNA: TGTGCCAGCAGCCTATCGACAGGGAGCCAGCCCCAGCATTTT
D gene: .; V gene: TRBV12-3/TRBV12-4; J gene: TRBJ2-5; clone size: few; CDR3 protein: CASSSGRAQYF; CDR3 DNA: .
D gene: TRBD1; V gene: TRBV2; J gene: TRBJ2-1; clone size: many; CDR3 protein: CASSGQVIDEQFF; CDR3 DNA: TGTGCCAGCTCCGGACAGGTCATCGATGAGCAGTTCTTC
D gene: .; V gene: TRBV29-1; J gene: TRBJ2-7; clone size: .; CDR3 protein: CSPPGRPYEQYF; CDR3 DNA: TGCAGCCCCCCCGGGCGGCCCTACGAGCAGTACTTC
D gene: TRBD1; V gene: TRBV11-2; J gene: TRBJ2-3; clone size: many; CDR3 protein: CASRRTGGADTQYF; CDR3 DNA: TGTGCCAGCAGGCGGACAGGGGGGGCAGATACGCAGTATTTT
D gene: .; V gene: TRBV7-8; J gene: TRBJ2-7; clone size: few; CDR3 protein: CASSRPQSYEQYF; CDR3 DNA: TGTGCCAGCAGCCGTCCTCAAAGCTACGAGCAGTACTTC